Each of the 27 T cell receptor beta chains below was sequenced from the same sample in a study of blood T cell repertoires in COVID-19. Assay used: immunoSEQ multiplex PCR; TCRdb lists only in-frame clones, some missing. The sample consists of under 300,000 clones, 84% of them appearing once. The sample taken for sequencing was peripheral blood. Receptors were obtained from a man between 45 and 60 years old with acute or convalescent COVID-19.

The CDR3 DNA reads TGTGCCAGCAGTATTTGGGCTTACGAGCAGTACTTC. The encoded protein is CASSIWAYEQYF. This chain joins TRBV28 and TRBJ2-7; D gene unclear. CDR3 size: 12 residues. CDR1 is MDHEN, CDR2 SYDVKM, per germline. Trimming removed 5 bases from V and 4 bases from J, with 9 bases in between. The full variable domain, completed using reference TRBV28 and TRBJ2-7, is DVKVTQSSRYLVKRTGEKVFLECVQDMDHENMFWYRQDPGLGLRLIYFSYDVKMKEKGDIPEGYSVSREKKERFSLILESASTNQTSMYLCASSIWAYEQYFGPGTRLTVT.

This chain joins TRBV12-3 or TRBV12-4 and TRBJ2-3; a weak D match, TRBD2 (5 bases). Trimming shortened V by 7 bases and J by 2 bases, and 7 bases separated the two germline ends. This CDR3 has 12 amino acids. The CDR3 is CASNRDTDTQYF. In DNA form, the CDR3 reads TGTGCCAGCAATCGGGACACAGATACGCAGTATTTT.

This clone was recorded once. The V gene is TRBV10-3, the J gene TRBJ1-1; TRBD1 might be the D (5 bases). Germline CDR1 is ENHRY and CDR2 is SYGVKD. V was shortened by 2 bases and J by 4 bases, with 14 bases between the two germline ends. This CDR3 region has 15 residues. The CDR3, as DNA: TGTGCCATCAGTGAGCCTGGCAGGGCGGTCACTGAAGCTTTCTTT. Its translation is CAISEPGRAVTEAFF.

The V and J genes are TRBV2 and TRBJ2-7; D unclear. Trimming stripped 6 bases from V and 2 bases from J, with 14 bases between. Germline lookup yields CDR1 SNHLY and CDR2 FYNNEI. CDR3 length: 14 residues. The CDR3 loop is CASSESTDAYEQYF. The CDR3 DNA follows: TGTGCCAGCAGCGAATCCACAGATGCCTACGAGCAGTACTTC.

The chain couples TRBV5-5 to TRBJ2-2; 8 nucleotides align to TRBD1. Germline V gene sequence: CDR1 SGHKS, CDR2 YYEKEE (reference sequence). With 4 bases clipped from V and 7 bases from J, the junction kept 3 bases outside the gene matches. This CDR3 spans 13 amino acids. CDR3 DNA sequence: TGTGCCAGCAGCGGACAGGGAGACGGGGAGCTGTTTTTT. Residues: CASSGQGDGELFF.

This clone occurred a few times. The V gene is TRBV9, the J gene TRBJ2-7, with TRBD2 as a possible D gene (6 bases). Trimming stripped 4 bases from V and 2 bases from J, with 16 bases between. CDR3 length equals 15 residues. In germline, CDR1 is SGDLS, CDR2 YYNGEE. This chain's CDR3 is CASSFGGDSAYEQYF. The CDR3 DNA is TGTGCCAGCAGCTTTGGTGGGGACTCCGCCTACGAGCAGTACTTC.

The V and J genes are TRBV14 and TRBJ1-5; the match to TRBD1 covers 11 bases. Germline V gene lookup returns CDR1 SGHDN and CDR2 FVKESK. The CDR3 runs 15 residues. Germline trimming cut 5 bases from V and 4 bases from J; bases unmatched to any gene: 4. CDR3 DNA: TGTGCCAGCAGCTTAGGACAGGGGGCAAATCAGCCCCAGCATTTT. It yields the protein CASSLGQGANQPQHF.

This chain joins TRBV27 and TRBJ2-1; D may be TRBD2 (6 bases). Trimming took 4 bases from V and 6 from J, leaving 19 bases between them. This CDR3 is built from 16 residues. Germline-derived CDR1 and CDR2 are MNHEY and SMNVEV (reference sequence). The CDR3: CASSSPTRRASNEQFF. The CDR3 DNA sequence: TGTGCCAGCAGTTCCCCGACTAGAAGGGCCTCCAATGAGCAGTTCTTC.

The genes are TRBV9 and TRBJ2-3; D gene ambiguous. The CDR3 covers 13 residues. The germline V gene has CDR1 SGDLS and CDR2 YYNGEE. Trimming removed 3 bases from V and 0 bases from J, with 5 bases in between. DNA of the CDR3: TGTGCCAGCAGCGGAACTAGCACAGATACGCAGTATTTT. This encodes CASSGTSTDTQYF.

This rearrangement joins TRBV11-2 to TRBJ2-7; no definite D call. Trimming cost V 8 bases and J 7 bases, with 15 bases left between them. The CDR3 consists of 12 residues. The V gene's germline CDR1 is SGHAT and CDR2 FQNNGV. CDR3 amino acids: CASRDGSREQYF. The CDR3 nucleotides are TGTGCCAGCCGAGACGGGTCGAGGGAGCAGTACTTC.

The chain couples TRBV28 to TRBJ2-2; a possible D gene is TRBD2 (6 bases). The CDR3 is made up of 15 amino acids. V shed 3 bases and J shed 0 bases, with 8 bases lying between them. In germline, CDR1 is MDHEN, CDR2 SYDVKM. CDR3 in DNA: TGTGCCAGCAGTTTCGGCGGGGCGAACACCGGGGAGCTGTTTTTT. This translates into CASSFGGANTGELFF.

The rearrangement uses TRBV18 and TRBJ1-2, with no clear D. The germline V gene has CDR1 KGHSH and CDR2 LQKENI. V gave up 0 bases and J gave up 2 bases, with 16 bases separating them. The CDR3 is made up of 17 amino acids. CDR3 nucleotides: TGTGCCAGCTCACCACCCCGTGGAGGGCCTAACAACTATGGCTACACCTTC. This encodes CASSPPRGGPNNYGYTF.

The chain has TRBV12-3 or TRBV12-4 and TRBJ2-1; D not resolved. The CDR3 has 12 amino acids. V was pared by 3 bases and J by 9 bases, with 9 bases between. CDR3 residues: CASSFPGGEQFF. The CDR3 nucleotides are TGTGCCAGCAGTTTCCCCGGTGGTGAGCAGTTCTTC.

This chain uses TRBV12-3 or TRBV12-4 with TRBJ2-2, with D perhaps TRBD1 (5 bases). The CDR3 consists of 12 residues. V lost 5 bases to trimming and J lost 5 bases, with 6 bases between them. CDR3 coding DNA: TGTGCCAGCAGTCAGGGTACCGGGGAGCTGTTTTTT. The encoded protein is CASSQGTGELFF.

The chain combines TRBV28 with TRBJ1-1, with D possibly matching TRBD1 (6 bases). V was trimmed by 1 base and J by 7 bases, leaving 16 bases between them. Germline loops: CDR1 MDHEN, CDR2 SYDVKM. The CDR3 consists of 15 residues. DNA of the CDR3: TGTGCCAGCAGTTTATACGGGGGGCGACAGAGTGAAGCTTTCTTT. This codes for CASSLYGGRQSEAFF.

The rearrangement joins TRBV7-8 to TRBJ2-5; no clear D gene. Trimming cost V 6 bases and J 4 bases, with 12 bases left between them. The length of the CDR3 is 13 residues. Germline V gives CDR1 SGHVS, CDR2 FQNEAQ. Here the CDR3 reads CASRGVVSETQYF. CDR3 bases: TGTGCCAGCAGAGGAGTAGTTTCAGAGACCCAGTACTTC. The variable domain in full, with the rest retrieved from reference TRBV7-8 and TRBJ2-5, is GAGVSQSPRYKVAKRGQDVALRCDPISGHVSLFWYQQALGQGPEFLTYFQNEAQLDKSGLPSDRFFAERPEGSVSTLKIQRTQQEDSAVYLCASRGVVSETQYFGPGTRLLVL.

In its sample, this clone was seen a few times. The V gene is TRBV18, the J gene TRBJ1-4; 11 bases agree with TRBD1. V trimming: 6 bases; J trimming: 8 bases; junction bases outside the gene matches: 8. Germline V gene sequence: CDR1 KGHSH, CDR2 LQKENI. The CDR3 is 15 residues long. The CDR3 loop is CASSRDRGTEEKLFF. The CDR3 DNA sequence: TGTGCCAGCTCTCGGGACAGGGGGACAGAGGAAAAACTGTTTTTT.

The V gene is TRBV15, the J gene TRBJ1-5; D gene unclear. Germline V gene data show CDR1 as LNHNV and CDR2 as YYDKDF (reference sequence). V dropped 6 bases and J dropped 5 bases, with 14 bases sitting between them. The CDR3 totals 14 residues. The DNA of the CDR3 is TGTGCCACCAGGGTTGAAGCTATGGATCAGCCCCAGCATTTT. This encodes CATRVEAMDQPQHF.

The chain recombines TRBV14 with TRBJ1-2; 7 bases align to TRBD1. The CDR3 is 14 residues long. CDR1 is SGHDN, CDR2 FVKESK, per germline. The V gene end was trimmed by 4 bases and the J gene end by 6 bases; junction bases not matched to a gene: 8. The CDR3 loop is CASSLTGTVHGYTF. Written as DNA, the CDR3 is TGTGCCAGCAGCCTTACCGGGACAGTTCATGGCTACACCTTC.

This clone was seen a handful of times. The sample holds other DNA sequences that translate to the same CDR3. The chain employs TRBV28 and TRBJ1-5; D is unclear. The CDR3 consists of 12 residues. The germline gives CDR1 MDHEN, CDR2 SYDVKM. V was pared by 2 bases and J by 6 bases, with 5 bases between. CDR3 nucleotides: TGTGCCAGCAGTTTAATTAGTCAGCCCCAGCATTTT. Its translation is CASSLISQPQHF.

This rearrangement joins TRBV28 to TRBJ2-5; the D gene is possibly TRBD1 (6 bases). Looked up from germline, CDR1 is MDHEN and CDR2 is SYDVKM. This CDR3 is 14 amino acids long. V gave up 3 bases and J gave up 5 bases, with 13 bases separating them. The CDR3: CASSLPTGGETQYF. CDR3 DNA sequence: TGTGCCAGCAGTTTGCCGACAGGCGGGGAGACCCAGTACTTC.

As DNA, the CDR3 is TGCGCCAGCAGCTGGGGAGCCGAGGGTGAAAAACTGTTTTTT. Amino acid sequence: CASSWGAEGEKLFF. The rearrangement uses TRBV5-1 and TRBJ1-4; D remains unclear. Germline V gives CDR1 SGHRS, CDR2 YFSETQ. This CDR3 spans 14 amino acids. Trimming took off 3 bases at V and 7 bases at J, with 13 bases between the two ends.

Remarks on this clone: The same CDR3 also results from other DNA sequences found in this sample. The chain uses TRBV5-4 and TRBJ2-1; 7 nucleotides line up with TRBD1. The V segment lost 4 bases and the J segment 6 bases; nucleotides outside the gene matches: 1. Germline V gene sequence: CDR1 SGHNT, CDR2 YYREEE (reference sequence). CDR3 length equals 12 residues. CDR3 bases: TGTGCCAGCAGCCGACAGGGCAATGAGCAGTTCTTC. Protein product: CASSRQGNEQFF.

The V call is TRBV6-5, the J call TRBJ2-1; 10 bases are a match to TRBD1. Germline V gene lookup returns CDR1 MNHEY and CDR2 SVGAGI. V lost 7 bases to trimming and J lost 0 bases; unmatched junction nucleotides: 3. The CDR3 contains 15 residues. The CDR3 loop reads CASTGQGVSYNEQFF. CDR3 DNA: TGTGCCAGCACCGGACAGGGGGTCTCCTACAATGAGCAGTTCTTC.

The V call is TRBV5-4, the J call TRBJ2-7, with 9 nucleotides matching TRBD1. CDR3 size: 15 residues. Germline CDR1 is SGHNT and CDR2 is YYREEE (reference sequence). V trimming: 1 base; J trimming: 6 bases; junction bases outside the gene matches: 8. The CDR3 bases are TGTGCCAGCAGCTTGTCTGGACAGGGGTTCGGCGAGCAGTACTTC. Its protein product is CASSLSGQGFGEQYF.

This chain links TRBV9 with TRBJ1-6; 9 bases agree with TRBD1. CDR1 SGDLS and CDR2 YYNGEE come from the germline V gene. Unmatched junction bases numbered 9, after V lost 7 bases and J lost 10 bases. CDR3 length equals 14 residues. As DNA, the CDR3 is TGTGCCAGCGGCCGGGACAGGGTTCGGTCACCCCTCCACTTT. This sequence encodes CASGRDRVRSPLHF.

This clone came up once. V is TRBV18 and J is TRBJ2-7, with 7 bases fitting TRBD2. Losses at the gene ends were 0 bases for V and 5 bases for J; bases not matched to a gene: 7. CDR3 length equals 15 residues. Germline V lookup: CDR1 KGHSH, CDR2 LQKENI. This CDR3 is CASSPPSGTTHEQYF. Written as DNA, the CDR3 is TGTGCCAGCTCACCACCGTCCGGGACTACTCACGAGCAGTACTTC.